One sample yielded the 7 T cell receptor beta chains listed below, sequenced in a study of blood T cell repertoires in COVID-19. Produced via immunoSEQ multiplex PCR; TCRdb's table is partial and in-frame only. The table shows fewer than 120,000 clones, with 88% occurring only once. Input material: peripheral blood. The receptors here all came from a woman between 50 and 59 years old with acute or convalescent COVID-19.

This rearrangement joins TRBV7-6 to TRBJ2-7, with 9 nucleotides matching TRBD1. The ends lost 5 bases at V and 5 bases at J; junction bases unmatched: 7. The CDR3 has 14 residues. Germline V gives CDR1 SGHVS, CDR2 FNYEAQ. CDR3: CASSARDRDHEQYF. The CDR3 DNA is TGTGCCAGCAGCGCCCGGGACAGGGACCACGAGCAGTACTTC.

CDR3 DNA sequence: TGTGCCAGCAGCCAAGAAGGTGGCGCGGCATACGAGCAGTACTTC. It is translated as CASSQEGGAAYEQYF. The chain uses TRBV14 and TRBJ2-7, with unresolved D. Germline assignment: CDR1 SGHDN and CDR2 FVKESK. The CDR3 length is 15 residues. The V end was cut by 0 bases, the J end by 4 bases, with 13 bases between.

This chain uses TRBV3-1 (or the pseudogene TRBV3-2) with TRBJ2-1; possibly TRBD2 for D (5 bases). V shed 7 bases and J shed 7 bases, with 14 bases lying between them. The germline CDR1 and CDR2 sequences are LGHDT and YNNKEL (reference sequence). The CDR3 is made up of 13 amino acids. The DNA for the CDR3 is TGTGCCAGCACCTCGGGAATGGGGAATGAGCAGTTCTTC. This gives the protein CASTSGMGNEQFF.

The chain employs TRBV28 and TRBJ2-5; 11 nucleotides align to TRBD1. Germline lookup yields CDR1 MDHEN and CDR2 SYDVKM. The V gene end was trimmed by 5 bases and the J gene end by 4 bases; junction bases not matched to a gene: 6. The CDR3 consists of 15 residues. CDR3 coding DNA: TGTGCCAGCAGTCCTCCGGGACAGGGGGGAGAGACCCAGTACTTC. Translating gives CASSPPGQGGETQYF.

The V call is TRBV3-1 (or the pseudogene TRBV3-2), the J call TRBJ2-2; TRBD1 matches at 7 bases. The germline V gene encodes CDR1 LGHDT and CDR2 YNNKEL (reference sequence). The CDR3 is 15 residues long. The J segment lost 5 bases and the V segment lost 6 bases, leaving 9 bases of the junction unmatched. CDR3 residues: CASRPRDSATGELFF. The CDR3 DNA is TGTGCCAGCAGGCCCAGGGACAGTGCGACCGGGGAGCTGTTTTTT.

This clone has a single count. The genes are TRBV15 and TRBJ2-5; D is perhaps TRBD2 (5 bases). V dropped 0 bases and J dropped 4 bases, with 21 bases sitting between them. CDR1 and CDR2 (germline): LNHNV, YYDKDF (reference sequence). This CDR3 is built from 18 residues. CDR3 sequence: CATSRESLGWRGRETQYF. CDR3 bases: TGTGCCACCAGCAGAGAGTCCCTAGGATGGAGAGGGCGAGAGACCCAGTACTTC.

The chain recombines TRBV19 with TRBJ2-5; 11 bases fit TRBD2. Germline V lookup: CDR1 LNHDA, CDR2 SQIVND (reference sequence). V lost 5 bases to trimming and J lost 0 bases; unmatched junction nucleotides: 11. The CDR3 spans 18 residues. CDR3 sequence (DNA): TGTGCCAGTAGTCCCTTAACCGGACTAGCGGGCTACCAAGAGACCCAGTACTTC. It translates to CASSPLTGLAGYQETQYF.